This T cell receptor beta chain was identified during a study of cytomegalovirus exposure and HLA in healthy donors. Overall study context: The platform used for the approximately 130 validation repertoires matched that of the approximately 620 first-cohort repertoires, a later analysis reported.

Method: immunoSEQ multiplex PCR; TCRdb's copy keeps in-frame clones and lacks some. The repertoire has 50,000 or so clones, just under 95% of them found once; the top ten carry over 2%. Germline V CDR1 and CDR2: SGHNT, YENEEA. The CDR3 covers 14 residues. V lost 5 bases to trimming and J lost 1 base; unmatched junction nucleotides: 2. On this clone: The antigen is undetermined.

Study outcomes and limitations: Most TCR sequences showed up rarely, but some public TCRs showed up in many donors. Within the 100 to 150 validation repertoires, first-cohort TCR clusters tended to co-occur, according to a later analysis.

While the first cohort had about 610 subjects, the donors belonged to the separate validation cohort of about 110 subjects. This receptor was identified in a man aged 18 to 30 in good health and CMV-seronegative. Sequenced: PBMCs. This chain uses TRBV11-3 with TRBJ2-3; TRBD2 matches at 8 bases. CDR3 in amino acids: CASSPTSGTDTQYF. For the CDR3, the DNA is TGTGCCAGCAGCCCGACTAGCGGCACAGATACGCAGTATTTT. Variable domain in full (rest from reference TRBV11-3 and TRBJ2-3): EAGVVQSPRYKIIEKKQPVAFWCNPISGHNTLYWYLQNLGQGPELLIRYENEEAVDDSQLPKDRFSAERLKGVDSTLKIQPAELGDSAVYLCASSPTSGTDTQYFGPGTRLTVL.